The source of this TCR beta chain is a study of cytomegalovirus exposure and HLA in healthy donors. The germline CDR1 and CDR2 sequences are MGHDK and SYGVNS. The CDR3 runs 14 residues. The V end lost 7 bases, the J end lost 5 bases, and 18 bases lay between the germline ends. The PCR made use of 60 Vbeta and 13 Jbeta primers. Produced via immunoSEQ multiplex PCR; TCRdb's table is partial and in-frame only. There are approximately 260,000 clones in the sample; about 90% occur only once, and about 1.5% lies in the top ten. For this clone: Its cognate antigen is unknown.

Regarding the study as a whole: Researchers had no immune exposure information except CMV serostatus available. In an earlier analysis, productive rearrangement rates for most beta V segments clustered near 90% or 30%.

The rearrangement links TRBV25-1 to TRBJ2-7; D might be TRBD1 (5 bases). The TCR was taken from a girl aged 2 to 10 in good health and CMV-seronegative. Sequenced input: PBMCs. CDR3 DNA sequence: TGTGCCAGCAAAGGGGTAGACTTGGGCCACGAGCAGTACTTC. The encoded protein is CASKGVDLGHEQYF.